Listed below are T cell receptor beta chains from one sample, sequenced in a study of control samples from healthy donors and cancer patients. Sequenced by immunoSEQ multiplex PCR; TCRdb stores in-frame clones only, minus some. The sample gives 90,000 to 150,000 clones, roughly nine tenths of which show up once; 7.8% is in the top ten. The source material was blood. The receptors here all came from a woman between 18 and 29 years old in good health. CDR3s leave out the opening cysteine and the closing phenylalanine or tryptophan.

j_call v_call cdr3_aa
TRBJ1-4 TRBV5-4 ASSPGGEDGKLF
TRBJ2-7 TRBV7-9 ASSLAQGYSAYEQY
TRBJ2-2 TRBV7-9 ASSPRVGETGELF
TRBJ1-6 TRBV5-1 ASSLSASSPLH
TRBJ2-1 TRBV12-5 ASGLAGIEQF
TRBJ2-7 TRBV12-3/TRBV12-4 ASSSGSSYEQY
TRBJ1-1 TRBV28 ASTLRGNTEAF
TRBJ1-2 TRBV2 ASSASGVGYT
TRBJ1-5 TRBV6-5 ASRWGLGQPQH
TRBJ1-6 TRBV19 ASSILASPLH
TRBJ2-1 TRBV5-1 ASSLEGSRNEQF
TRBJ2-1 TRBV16 ASSQSKGNEQF
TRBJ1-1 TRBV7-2 ASSAEITGVSEAF
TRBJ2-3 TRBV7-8 ASSLAVGDTQY
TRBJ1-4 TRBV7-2 ASSPRSEGFTRKLF
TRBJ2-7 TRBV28 ASSRSQSGQY
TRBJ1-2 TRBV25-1 ASSDGQTPFNYGYT
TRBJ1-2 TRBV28 ASSRPTGDSMGYT
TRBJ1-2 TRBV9 ASSHPRVDSNYGYT
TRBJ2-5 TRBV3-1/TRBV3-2 ASRLQGYQETQY
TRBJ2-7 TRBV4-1 ASSQGREDEQY
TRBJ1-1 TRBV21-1 ASSQTSSGAEAF
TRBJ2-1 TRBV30 AWSLGGTYNEQF
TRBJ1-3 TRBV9 ASSVATRSDRVISGENTIY
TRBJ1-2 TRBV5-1 ASSLEGRGPIYGYT
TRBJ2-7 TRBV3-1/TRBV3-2 ANTLPRSGRDEQY
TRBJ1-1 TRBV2 ASSDGVMNTEAF
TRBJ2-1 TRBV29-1 SVEMTSGASAYNEQF
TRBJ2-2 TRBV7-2 ANHRPGSSGELF
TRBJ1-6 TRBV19 ASGDRFNSPLH
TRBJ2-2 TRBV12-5 ASGWTSGPANTGELF
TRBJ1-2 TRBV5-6 ASSRGRNYGYT
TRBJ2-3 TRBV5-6 ASSFGRITDTQY
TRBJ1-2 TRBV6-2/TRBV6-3 ASSQTGDYGYT
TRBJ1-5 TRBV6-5 ASSYSGQVNQPQH
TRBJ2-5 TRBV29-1 SVEDLDPTGTGMETQY